This TCR beta chain was observed in a study (dated by TCRdb to about 2015). Regarding the study in general: Whether tumor-infiltrating Tregs in breast cancer are recruited from blood Tregs or converted in situ from other CD4+ T cell subsets was tested. On the study overall, not on this receptor specifically: Tumor memory CD4+ T cell TCR gene usage clustered with blood and lymph node memory CD4+ cells and lymph node naive CD4+ cells. The larger-cohort validation was restricted to a single TCR beta V-J rearrangement rather than whole repertoires. The greatest overlap of tumor-infiltrating Treg TCR alpha and beta sequences was observed with tumor naive CD4+ T cells, followed by blood naive CD4+ T cells.

Full-length TCR variable regions were amplified by 5' RACE PCR with constant-region reverse primers, and semi-nested PCR with Nested Universal Primer A was subsequently performed. Using the ReliaPrep RNA Cell Miniprep System, total RNA was extracted, and the SMARTer RACE 5'/3' Kit was then used to reverse transcribe the RNA into 5'RACE-ready cDNA. Multiplex adaptors were used to barcode the full-length TCR alpha and beta libraries, which were then sequenced on an Illumina MiSeq. The paper's data handling went like this. For each of nine subset-tissue groups, sequencing data from the five patients were combined, and the groups were compared by unsupervised clustering of TCR gene usage. The Morisita-Horn index, with shared sequences weighted by their contribution to each repertoire, was used to calculate repertoire similarity. TCRdb applied fastp at Q25 and MiXCR to the public reads, then kept only in-frame beta chains. Duplicate CDR3 protein sequences are folded into a single record with the most common DNA and genes. Clone size and V and J calls follow TCRdb, not the original study. This sample gives about 32,000 distinct CDR3 sequences in total; about a quarter of them show up just once. The ten largest clones capture 2.3% of the sample.

Cells that were CD4+CD25+CD127-/low were isolated as Tregs. Tregs, naive and memory CD4+ T cells from tumor, blood and ipsilateral draining lymph nodes of a few breast cancer patients underwent full-length TCR alpha and beta sequencing. Tumor tissue and lymph nodes from ipsilateral axillary dissection were perfused with PBS, minced and digested with collagenase I and hyaluronidase. Sorted cell populations were confirmed by FACS to exceed 90% purity. The CDR3 starts with the cysteine, ends with the phenylalanine, and has 15 residues. The read is trimmed to its CDR3 DNA, 45 bases read in frame from base 1. In the germline V gene (reference sequence), CDR1 corresponds to DFQATT and CDR2 to SNEGSKA. Trimmed from V: 3 bases; trimmed from J: 4 bases; junction bases lacking a gene match: 9. A few counts support this clonotype. Its antigen remains unidentified. No clone much larger than this one lies a single base away; base qualities are absent.

Here the chain combines TRBV20-1 and TRBJ1-5; TRBD1 matches 7 bases in the middle. This sequence was found in a female donor with breast cancer. The sequenced sample was tumor-infiltrating Tregs sorted from the breast tumor. The DNA is as follows: TGCAGTGCTAGGCCTCCCGGACAGGCTAATCAGCCCCAGCATTTT. Translated, it reads CSARPPGQANQPQHF.